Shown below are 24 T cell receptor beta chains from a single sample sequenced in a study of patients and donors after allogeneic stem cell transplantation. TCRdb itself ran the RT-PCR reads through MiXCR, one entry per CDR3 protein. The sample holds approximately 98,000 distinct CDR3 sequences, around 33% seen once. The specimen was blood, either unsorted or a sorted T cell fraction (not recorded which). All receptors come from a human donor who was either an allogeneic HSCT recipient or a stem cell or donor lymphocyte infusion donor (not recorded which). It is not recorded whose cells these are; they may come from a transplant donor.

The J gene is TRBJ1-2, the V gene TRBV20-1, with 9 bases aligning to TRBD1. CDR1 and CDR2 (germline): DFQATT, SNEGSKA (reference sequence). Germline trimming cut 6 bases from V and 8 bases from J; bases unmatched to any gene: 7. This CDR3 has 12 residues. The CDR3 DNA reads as TGCAGTGCCTTGGACAGGGGACAGGGCTACACCTTC. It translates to CSALDRGQGYTF.

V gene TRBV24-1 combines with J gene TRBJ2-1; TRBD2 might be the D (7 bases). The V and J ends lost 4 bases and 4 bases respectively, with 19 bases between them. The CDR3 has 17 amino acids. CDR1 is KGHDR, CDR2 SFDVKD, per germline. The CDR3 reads CATSEAGRWGRYNEQFF. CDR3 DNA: TGTGCCACCAGTGAAGCGGGACGGTGGGGGCGTTACAATGAGCAGTTCTTC.

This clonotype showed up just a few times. The CDR3 loop reads CASSLQKSRKLSPEAFF. The CDR3 DNA reads TGTGCCAGCAGTTTGCAAAAGTCGCGCAAGCTATCACCTGAAGCTTTCTTT. The chain combines TRBV28 with TRBJ1-1; no reliable D call. The CDR3 extends over 17 amino acids. V was cut by 3 bases and J by 6 bases, with 23 bases left in between. Germline CDR1 reads MDHEN; CDR2 reads SYDVKM. The entire variable domain, with the rest obtained from reference TRBV28 and TRBJ1-1, is as follows: DVKVTQSSRYLVKRTGEKVFLECVQDMDHENMFWYRQDPGLGLRLIYFSYDVKMKEKGDIPEGYSVSREKKERFSLILESASTNQTSMYLCASSLQKSRKLSPEAFFGQGTRLTVV.

CDR3 nucleotide sequence: TGTGCCAGCAGCCGGGGTAGCGGGACCGAGCAGTACTTC. Protein product: CASSRGSGTEQYF. The chain combines TRBV12-3 or TRBV12-4 with TRBJ2-7; 8 nucleotides match TRBD2. J was trimmed by 6 bases and V by 6 bases; bases with no gene match: 7. The CDR3 is made up of 13 amino acids.

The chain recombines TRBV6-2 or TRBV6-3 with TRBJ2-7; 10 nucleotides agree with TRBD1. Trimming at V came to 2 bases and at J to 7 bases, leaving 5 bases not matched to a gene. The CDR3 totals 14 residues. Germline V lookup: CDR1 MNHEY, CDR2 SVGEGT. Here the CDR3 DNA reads TGTGCCAGCAGTTACAGACAGGGGGCGCAAGAGCAGTACTTC. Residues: CASSYRQGAQEQYF.

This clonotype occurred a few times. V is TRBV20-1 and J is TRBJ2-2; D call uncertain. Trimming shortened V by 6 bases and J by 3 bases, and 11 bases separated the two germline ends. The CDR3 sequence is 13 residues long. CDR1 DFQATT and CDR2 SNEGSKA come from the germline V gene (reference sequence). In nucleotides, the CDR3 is TGCAGTGCCCCGAGGAGTCACACCGGGGAGCTGTTTTTT. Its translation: CSAPRSHTGELFF.

The CDR3 here is CASSQEAGPFSGYTF. The CDR3 DNA reads TGTGCCAGCAGCCAAGAAGCCGGGCCCTTTTCTGGCTACACCTTC. This rearrangement joins TRBV4-2 to TRBJ1-2; D call uncertain. This CDR3 is built from 15 residues. The germline V and J ends were trimmed by 0 bases and 7 bases, with 15 bases remaining between them. Germline CDR1 LGHNA, CDR2 YNFKEQ.

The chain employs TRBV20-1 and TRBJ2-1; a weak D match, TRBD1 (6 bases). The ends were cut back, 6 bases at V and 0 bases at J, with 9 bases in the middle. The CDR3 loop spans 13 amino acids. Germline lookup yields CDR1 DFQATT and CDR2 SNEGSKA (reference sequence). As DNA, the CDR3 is TGCAGTGCCCAGGGGTACTCCTACAATGAGCAGTTCTTC. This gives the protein CSAQGYSYNEQFF.

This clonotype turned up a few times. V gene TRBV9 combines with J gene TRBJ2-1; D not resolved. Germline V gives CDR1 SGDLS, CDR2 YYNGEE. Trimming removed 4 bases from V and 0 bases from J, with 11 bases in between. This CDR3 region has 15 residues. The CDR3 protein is CASSTRPSSYNEQFF. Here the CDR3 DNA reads TGTGCCAGCAGCACTCGTCCGAGCTCCTACAATGAGCAGTTCTTC. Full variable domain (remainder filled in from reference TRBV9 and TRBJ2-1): DSGVTQTPKHLITATGQRVTLRCSPRSGDLSVYWYQQSLDQGLQFLIQYYNGEERAKGNILERFSAQQFPDLHSELNLSSLELGDSALYFCASSTRPSSYNEQFFGPGTRLTVL.

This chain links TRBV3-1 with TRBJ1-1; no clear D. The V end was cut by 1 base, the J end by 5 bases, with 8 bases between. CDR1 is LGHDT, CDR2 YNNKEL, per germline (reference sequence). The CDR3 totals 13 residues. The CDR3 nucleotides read TGTGCCAGCAGCCAAGGGACCCGGACTGAAGCTTTCTTT. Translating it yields CASSQGTRTEAFF.

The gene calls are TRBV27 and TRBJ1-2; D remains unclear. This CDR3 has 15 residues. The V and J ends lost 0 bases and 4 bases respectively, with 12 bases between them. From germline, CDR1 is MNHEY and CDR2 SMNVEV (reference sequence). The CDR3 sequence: CASSLSIGFGYGYTF. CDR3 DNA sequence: TGTGCCAGCAGTTTATCGATAGGGTTTGGCTATGGCTACACCTTC.

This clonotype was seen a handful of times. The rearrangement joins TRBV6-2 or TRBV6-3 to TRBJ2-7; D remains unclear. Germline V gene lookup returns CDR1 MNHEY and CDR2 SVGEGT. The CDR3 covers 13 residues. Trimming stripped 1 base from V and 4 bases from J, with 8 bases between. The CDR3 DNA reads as TGTGCCAGCAGTTACTTACGACGGTACGAGCAGTACTTC. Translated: CASSYLRRYEQYF.

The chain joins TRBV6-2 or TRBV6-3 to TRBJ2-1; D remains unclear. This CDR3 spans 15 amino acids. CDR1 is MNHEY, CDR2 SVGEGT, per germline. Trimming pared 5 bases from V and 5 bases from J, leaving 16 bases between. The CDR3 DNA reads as TGTGCCAGCAGTACCTCTCGCAGACTCAACAATGAGCAGTTCTTC. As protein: CASSTSRRLNNEQFF.

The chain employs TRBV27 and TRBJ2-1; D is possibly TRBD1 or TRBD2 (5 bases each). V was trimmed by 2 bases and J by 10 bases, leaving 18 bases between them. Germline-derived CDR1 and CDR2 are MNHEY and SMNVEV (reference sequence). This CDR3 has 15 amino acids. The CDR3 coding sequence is TGTGCCAGCAGTTTAAACAGTTGGGGGAAGGGGGAGCAGTTCTTC. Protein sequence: CASSLNSWGKGEQFF.

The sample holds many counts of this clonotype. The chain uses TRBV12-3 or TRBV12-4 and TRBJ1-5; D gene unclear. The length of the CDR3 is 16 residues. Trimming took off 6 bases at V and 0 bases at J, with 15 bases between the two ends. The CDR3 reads CASSPPGRHSNQPQHF. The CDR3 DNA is TGTGCCAGCAGCCCCCCGGGCCGACATAGCAATCAGCCCCAGCATTTT.

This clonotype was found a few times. In nucleotides, the CDR3 is TGCAGTGCTAGAAGGGCTAATTCACCCCTCCACTTT. Translation: CSARRANSPLHF. The chain is built from TRBV20-1 and TRBJ1-6; no firm D call. Germline CDR1 and CDR2: DFQATT and SNEGSKA (reference sequence). The ends were cut back, 2 bases at V and 6 bases at J, with 5 bases in the middle. CDR3 length: 12 amino acids.

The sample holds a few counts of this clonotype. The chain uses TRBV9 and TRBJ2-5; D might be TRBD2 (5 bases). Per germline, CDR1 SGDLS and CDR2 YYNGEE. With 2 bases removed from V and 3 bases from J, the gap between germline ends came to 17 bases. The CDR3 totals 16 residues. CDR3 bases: TGTGCCAGCAGCGTCTCTCCCACTAGACTCAAAGAGACCCAGTACTTC. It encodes CASSVSPTRLKETQYF.

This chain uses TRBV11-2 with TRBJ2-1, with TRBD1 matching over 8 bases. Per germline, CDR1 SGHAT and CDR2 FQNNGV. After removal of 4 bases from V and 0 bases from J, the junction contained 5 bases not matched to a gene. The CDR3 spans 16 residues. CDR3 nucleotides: TGTGCCAGCAGCTATGGGACAGGTCACTCCTACAATGAGCAGTTCTTC. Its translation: CASSYGTGHSYNEQFF.

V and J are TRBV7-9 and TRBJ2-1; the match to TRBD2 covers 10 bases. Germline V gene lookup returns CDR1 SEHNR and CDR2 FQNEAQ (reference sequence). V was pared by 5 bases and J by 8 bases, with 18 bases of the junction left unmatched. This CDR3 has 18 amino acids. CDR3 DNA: TGTGCCAGCAGCCGCGCTGAGATAGCGGGAGGATGGAGGGATGAGCAGTTCTTC. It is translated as CASSRAEIAGGWRDEQFF.

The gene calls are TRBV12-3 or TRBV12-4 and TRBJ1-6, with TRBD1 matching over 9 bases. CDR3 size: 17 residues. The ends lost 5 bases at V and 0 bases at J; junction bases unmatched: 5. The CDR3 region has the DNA TGTGCCAGCAGTAGGGGGACAGGGAGCTCCTATAATTCACCCCTCCACTTT. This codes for CASSRGTGSSYNSPLHF.

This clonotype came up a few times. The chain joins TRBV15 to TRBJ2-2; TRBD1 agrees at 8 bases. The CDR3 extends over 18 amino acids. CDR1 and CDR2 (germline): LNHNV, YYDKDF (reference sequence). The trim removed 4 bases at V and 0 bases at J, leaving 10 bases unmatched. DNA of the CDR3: TGTGCCACCAGCAAAGGACAGGGCTATATTTCGAACACCGGGGAGCTGTTTTTT. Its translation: CATSKGQGYISNTGELFF.

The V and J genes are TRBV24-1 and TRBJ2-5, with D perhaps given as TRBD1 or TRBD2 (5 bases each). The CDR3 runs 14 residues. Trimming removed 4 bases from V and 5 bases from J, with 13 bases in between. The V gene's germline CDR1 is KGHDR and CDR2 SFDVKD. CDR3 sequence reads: CATSDQGPRETQYF. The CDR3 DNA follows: TGTGCCACCAGTGACCAGGGACCCCGCGAGACCCAGTACTTC.

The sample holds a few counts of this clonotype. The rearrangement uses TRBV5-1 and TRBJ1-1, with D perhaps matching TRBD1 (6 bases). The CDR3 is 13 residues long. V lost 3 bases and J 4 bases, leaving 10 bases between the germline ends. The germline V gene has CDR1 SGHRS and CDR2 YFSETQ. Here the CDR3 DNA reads TGCGCCAGCAGCTCCGAGGGGGTCACTGAAGCTTTCTTT. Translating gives CASSSEGVTEAFF.

The CDR3 is CASSPPGGIYNEQFF. As DNA, the CDR3 is TGTGCCAGCAGCCCCCCCGGGGGGATCTACAATGAGCAGTTCTTC. The chain recombines TRBV7-9 with TRBJ2-1; 7 nucleotides agree with TRBD2. The CDR3 totals 15 residues. The V and J ends lost 5 bases and 3 bases, in that order; junction bases with no gene match: 7. CDR1 and CDR2 from the germline V gene are SEHNR and FQNEAQ (reference sequence). Using reference TRBV7-9 and TRBJ2-1 for the parts outside the CDR3, the full variable domain is DTGVSQNPRHKITKRGQNVTFRCDPISEHNRLYWYRQTLGQGPEFLTYFQNEAQLEKSRLLSDRFSAERPKGSFSTLEIQRTEQGDSAMYLCASSPPGGIYNEQFFGPGTRLTVL.